What follows are 6 T cell receptor beta chains derived from one specimen sequenced in a study of T-cell reconstitution after alpha-beta-depleted transplantation in children. Using unique molecular identifiers, the investigators prepared the TCRbeta library. TCRdb re-called the PCR reads through MiXCR, storing one row per CDR3 protein. The sample contains fewer than 400,000 distinct CDR3 sequences, approximately 23% of which appear only once. The specimen comprised PBMCs, mostly from graft donor cells, sampled 180 days after TCRalphabeta/CD19-depleted stem cell transplant. The source is a male patient between 10 and 17 years old who had a stem cell transplant for acute lymphoblastic leukemia, so the T cells may come from the graft donor.

The gene calls are TRBV7-2 and TRBJ2-7; 11 positions match TRBD2. The V segment lost 5 bases and the J segment 4 bases; nucleotides outside the gene matches: 7. This CDR3 is 15 amino acids long. The germline gives CDR1 SGHTA, CDR2 FQGNSA. CDR3 in amino acids: CASSRYSGREYEQYF. The CDR3 nucleotides read TGTGCCAGCAGCCGATATAGCGGGAGGGAGTACGAGCAGTACTTC.

Points on this clonotype: At one boundary the junction diverges from the germline segment, which might be a read error. The CDR3: CATSPSGGNTEAFF. Here the CDR3 DNA reads TGTGCCACCAGCCCCAGCGGGGGGAACACTGAAGCTTTCTTT. The V call is TRBV9, the J call TRBJ1-1; a possible D gene is TRBD1 (5 bases). This CDR3 is built from 14 residues. CDR1 SGDLS and CDR2 YYNGEE come from the germline V gene.

The CDR3 loop reads CASSYPSGTDTQYF. CDR3 DNA: TGTGCCAGCAGTTACCCGTCTGGCACAGATACGCAGTATTTT. The gene calls are TRBV6-5 and TRBJ2-3, with D hard to call. The CDR3 length is 14 residues. Trimming left V 2 bases short and J 1 base short, with 7 bases between. From germline, CDR1 is MNHEY and CDR2 SVGAGI.

In its sample, this clonotype was seen a few times. CDR3 in DNA: TGTGCCAGCAGCTTAGTTTCGCGGGAGGTGGGCGAGACCCAGTACTTC. Translation: CASSLVSREVGETQYF. The J gene is TRBJ2-5, the V gene TRBV7-9; 8 bases map to TRBD2. Germline loops: CDR1 SEHNR, CDR2 FQNEAQ (reference sequence). With 1 base clipped from V and 5 bases from J, the junction kept 9 bases outside the gene matches. The CDR3 loop spans 16 amino acids.

This clonotype was counted only a few times. The gene calls are TRBV27 and TRBJ2-1, with 7 bases fitting TRBD2. V gave up 3 bases and J gave up 8 bases; unmatched junction bases: 7. This CDR3 is built from 14 residues. Germline V gene sequence: CDR1 MNHEY, CDR2 SMNVEV (reference sequence). The CDR3 loop reads CASSFAGVWHEQFF. For the CDR3, the DNA is TGTGCCAGCAGTTTTGCGGGAGTCTGGCATGAGCAGTTCTTC.

This clonotype was detected many times. Mismatch with germline at one junction end may stem from a read error. The V call is TRBV5-1, the J call TRBJ2-5; D ambiguous. Germline assignment: CDR1 SGHRS and CDR2 YFSETQ. The CDR3 runs 12 residues. CDR3 in amino acids: CASSASQETQYF. The CDR3 nucleotides read TGTGCCAGCAGTGCTAGCCAAGAGACCCAGTACTTC.